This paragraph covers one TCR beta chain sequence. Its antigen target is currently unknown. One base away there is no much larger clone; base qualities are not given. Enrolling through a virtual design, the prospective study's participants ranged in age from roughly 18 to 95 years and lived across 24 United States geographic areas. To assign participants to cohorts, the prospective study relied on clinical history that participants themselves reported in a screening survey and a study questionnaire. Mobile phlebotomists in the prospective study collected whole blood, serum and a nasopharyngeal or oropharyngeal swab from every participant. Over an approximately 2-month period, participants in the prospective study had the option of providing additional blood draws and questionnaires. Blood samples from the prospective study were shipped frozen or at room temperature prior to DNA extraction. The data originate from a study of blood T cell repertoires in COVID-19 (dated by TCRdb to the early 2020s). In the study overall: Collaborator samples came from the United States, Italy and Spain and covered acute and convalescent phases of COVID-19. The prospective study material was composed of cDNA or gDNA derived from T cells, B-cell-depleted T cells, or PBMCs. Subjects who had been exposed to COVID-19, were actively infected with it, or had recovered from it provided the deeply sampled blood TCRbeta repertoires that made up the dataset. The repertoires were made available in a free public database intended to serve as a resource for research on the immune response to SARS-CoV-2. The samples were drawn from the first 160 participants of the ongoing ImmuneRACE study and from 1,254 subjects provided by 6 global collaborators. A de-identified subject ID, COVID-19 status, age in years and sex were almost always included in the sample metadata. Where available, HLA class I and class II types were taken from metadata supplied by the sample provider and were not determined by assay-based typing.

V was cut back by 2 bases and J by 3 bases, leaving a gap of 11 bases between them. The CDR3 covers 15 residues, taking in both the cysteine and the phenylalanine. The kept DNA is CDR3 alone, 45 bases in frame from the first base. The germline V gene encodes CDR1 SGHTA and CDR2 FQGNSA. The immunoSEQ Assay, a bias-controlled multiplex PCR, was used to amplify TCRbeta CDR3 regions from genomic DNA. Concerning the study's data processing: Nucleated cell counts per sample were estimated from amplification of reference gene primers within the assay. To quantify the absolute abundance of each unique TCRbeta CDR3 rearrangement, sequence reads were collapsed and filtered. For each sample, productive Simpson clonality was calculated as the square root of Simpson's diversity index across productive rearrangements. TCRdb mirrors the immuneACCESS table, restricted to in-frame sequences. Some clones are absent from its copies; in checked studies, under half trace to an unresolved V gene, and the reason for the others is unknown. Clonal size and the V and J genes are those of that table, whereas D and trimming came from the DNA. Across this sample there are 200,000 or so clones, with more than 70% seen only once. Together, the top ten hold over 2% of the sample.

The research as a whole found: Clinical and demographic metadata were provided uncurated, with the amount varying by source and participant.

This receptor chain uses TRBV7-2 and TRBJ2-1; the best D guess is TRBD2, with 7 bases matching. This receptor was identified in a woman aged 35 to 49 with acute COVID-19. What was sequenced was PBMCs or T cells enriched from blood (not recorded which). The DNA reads TGTGCCAGCAGCTTATCGGGGGGACACTACAATGAGCAGTTCTTC. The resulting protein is CASSLSGGHYNEQFF.